The sequence of this T cell receptor beta chain was determined in a study of control samples from healthy donors and cancer patients. The repertoire was sequenced with immunoSEQ multiplex PCR; TCRdb's copy has only in-frame clones and lacks some. Of about 160,000 clones detected, about 94% appear once; the ten largest clones hold around 9.3%. CDR3 size: 16 residues. Looked up from germline, CDR1 is LNHDA and CDR2 is SQIVND (reference sequence). V was shortened by 0 bases and J by 2 bases, with 14 bases between the two germline ends. Sample: blood. This rearrangement joins TRBV19 to TRBJ2-7, with D perhaps matching TRBD1 or TRBD2 (5 bases each). The TCR was taken from a woman between 40 and 55 years old in good health. CDR3 sequence (DNA): TGTGCCAGTAGTATAGATTGGGGGAACTTACCCTACGAGCAGTACTTC. This sequence encodes CASSIDWGNLPYEQYF.